The clone carrying this T cell receptor beta chain was counted only a few times. Its antigen remains unknown. TCRdb reprocessed the 5' RACE reads via MiXCR and lists one record per CDR3 protein. The repertoire includes around 180,000 distinct CDR3 sequences, less than 20% of them detected once, and roughly 3.9% sits in the top ten. This entry comes from a study of T-cell memory formation after mild COVID-19. About the research overall: Clustering of TCRs was largely donor specific. Study-level findings and limits: Mostly located in CM and EM were contracting CD4+ clones, with contracting CD8+ clones located in EMRA. Several responding clones turned up in pre-infection memory, indicating that cross-reactive memory may have taken part. Second-wave clones peaking on day 37 lacked confirmed SARS-CoV-2 specificity.

Germline-derived CDR1 and CDR2 are MDHEN and SYDVKM. The CDR3 extends over 14 amino acids. Trimming left V 7 bases short and J 4 bases short, with 13 bases between. The sequence came from a man aged 18 to 30 who had mild COVID-19 (a few samples of this study predate the infection). Cell type and time point are not known. The V gene is TRBV28, the J gene TRBJ2-2; D may be TRBD1 (5 bases). The material sequenced was PBMCs or a T cell subset sorted from them (not recorded which). For the CDR3, the DNA is TGTGCCAGCAAAGCCAGGGTCTTCACCGGGGAGCTGTTTTTT. Amino acids: CASKARVFTGELFF.